This T cell receptor (beta chain) is from a study of blood T cell repertoires in COVID-19. Study overall: The origin of the acute and convalescent COVID-19 samples was the United States, Italy and Spain. PBMCs, B-cell-depleted T cells, or T cells provided the cDNA or gDNA that made up the material.

This CDR3 comprises 14 residues. The germline CDR1 and CDR2 sequences are MGHRA and YSYEKL. With 4 bases clipped from V and 5 bases from J, the junction kept 7 bases outside the gene matches. In the original analysis: The authors estimated nucleated cell counts from reference gene primer amplification. Libraries were prepared by immunoSEQ multiplex PCR; TCRdb keeps only in-frame clonotypes and omits some of them. That table supplies the V and J calls and clone size; D and trimming were determined from the DNA. The repertoire holds roughly 250,000 clones, with about 90% as singletons. This receptor was identified in a woman in her thirties or forties with acute or convalescent COVID-19. This chain links TRBV4-1 with TRBJ2-7; 8 bases match TRBD1. Sequencing was carried out using peripheral blood. The CDR3 sequence is CASSPQGAPDEQYV. The CDR3 nucleotides read TGCGCCAGCAGCCCCCAGGGGGCGCCGGACGAGCAGTACGTC.